The sequence of this TCR beta chain was determined in a study of blood T cell repertoires in COVID-19. Only in-frame clones appear in the TCRdb table, and some are missing; sequencing was by immunoSEQ multiplex PCR. The sample contains some 270,000 clones, 70% to 90% of which appear only once. This clone was counted between two and nine times. There are 15 residues in the CDR3. V shed 0 bases and J shed 9 bases, with 12 bases lying between them. The sequencing sample was made of PBMCs or T cells enriched from blood (not recorded which). The rearrangement uses TRBV23-1 and TRBJ1-6; possibly TRBD1 for D (5 bases). TRBV23-1 is an open reading frame, and its role is uncertain. This sequence was found in a woman aged 25-40 years who had recovered from COVID-19. The CDR3 reads CASSQSWAGLSPLHF. The CDR3 DNA reads TGCGCCAGCAGTCAATCGTGGGCAGGGCTTTCACCCCTCCACTTT.